Presented here are 18 T cell receptor beta chains from one specimen sequenced in a study of CD8 T cells in ankylosing spondylitis. The study's findings and limits: It appeared that ankylosing spondylitis blood was characterized by a TCR beta motif of about eight highly homologous variants.

TCRdb ran MiXCR on the 5' RACE reads and lists one entry per CDR3 protein. Of fewer than 500,000 distinct CDR3 sequences listed, about 25% are singletons. Their specific antigens are unknown. The material sequenced was blood, either unsorted or a sorted T cell fraction (not recorded which). The receptors here all came from a male donor with ankylosing spondylitis.

This clonotype was seen a few times. As DNA, the CDR3 is TGCGCCAGCAGCTTGTTTTACCTAACCGAGACCCAGTACTTC. Amino acid sequence: CASSLFYLTETQYF. V and J are TRBV5-1 and TRBJ2-5; D gene ambiguous. This CDR3 region has 14 residues. Germline-derived CDR1 and CDR2 are SGHRS and YFSETQ. V gave up 1 base and J gave up 5 bases, with 12 bases separating them.

This chain links TRBV7-6 with TRBJ2-3, with D perhaps matching TRBD1 or TRBD2 (6 bases each). Germline CDR1 and CDR2: SGHVS and FNYEAQ. The CDR3 runs to 15 residues. The germline V and J ends were trimmed by 4 bases and 6 bases, with 17 bases remaining between them. This CDR3 is CASSSYERGRDTQYF. The CDR3 DNA reads TGTGCCAGCAGCTCTTACGAACGGGGGCGGGATACGCAGTATTTT.

This clonotype was seen a handful of times. The chain recombines TRBV7-9 with TRBJ2-6; D call uncertain. Germline-derived CDR1 and CDR2 are SEHNR and FQNEAQ (reference sequence). The CDR3 spans 16 residues. V was pared by 5 bases and J by 0 bases, with 11 bases between. The CDR3 region is CASSRNPSSGANVLTF. The CDR3 nucleotides read TGTGCCAGCAGCCGGAATCCGTCCTCTGGGGCCAACGTCCTGACTTTC. The variable domain in full, completed from reference TRBV7-9 and TRBJ2-6, reads DTGVSQNPRHKITKRGQNVTFRCDPISEHNRLYWYRQTLGQGPEFLTYFQNEAQLEKSRLLSDRFSAERPKGSFSTLEIQRTEQGDSAMYLCASSRNPSSGANVLTFGAGSRLTVL.

The chain couples TRBV29-1 to TRBJ2-5; TRBD1 might be the D (5 bases). Per germline, CDR1 SQVTM and CDR2 ANQGSEA. V shed 4 bases and J shed 0 bases, with 15 bases lying between them. The CDR3 is made up of 15 amino acids. CDR3 in DNA: TGCAGCGTTGGGGGCATCTGGACGTACCAAGAGACCCAGTACTTC. Its protein is CSVGGIWTYQETQYF.

The chain joins TRBV6-1 to TRBJ1-1; D may be TRBD1 (5 bases). Germline CDR1 is MNHNS and CDR2 is SASEGT. Trimming pared 4 bases from V and 4 bases from J, leaving 13 bases between. There are 14 residues in the CDR3. CDR3 bases: TGTGCCAGCAGTGCACACTGGCAGGGCACTGAAGCTTTCTTT. It translates to CASSAHWQGTEAFF.

V gene TRBV20-1 combines with J gene TRBJ1-2, with 9 positions matching TRBD1. The CDR3 extends over 15 amino acids. Germline lookup yields CDR1 DFQATT and CDR2 SNEGSKA (reference sequence). Trimming removed 1 base from V and 3 bases from J; junction bases left unmatched: 6. Here the CDR3 DNA reads TGCAGTGCTAGAGCCGGGACAGGGTCGGACTATGGCTACACCTTC. Its translation: CSARAGTGSDYGYTF.

This clonotype was observed a handful of times. This CDR3 reads CASSPQLAGGPLDNEQFF. Here the CDR3 DNA reads TGTGCCAGCAGTCCCCAACTAGCGGGAGGGCCTTTGGACAATGAGCAGTTCTTC. The V gene is TRBV27, the J gene TRBJ2-1; 13 bases map to TRBD2. The V gene end was trimmed by 5 bases and the J gene end by 5 bases; junction bases not matched to a gene: 12. The length of the CDR3 is 18 residues. Germline loops: CDR1 MNHEY, CDR2 SMNVEV (reference sequence).

This chain connects TRBV4-1 to TRBJ2-1; TRBD2 matches 12 bases. V was pared by 3 bases and J by 6 bases, with 9 bases of the junction left unmatched. The CDR3 is 17 residues long. CDR1 MGHRA and CDR2 YSYEKL come from the germline V gene. CDR3 in amino acids: CASSQHPGLAGPNEQFF. CDR3 DNA sequence: TGCGCCAGCAGCCAGCACCCGGGACTAGCGGGTCCCAATGAGCAGTTCTTC.

The sample holds a few counts of this clonotype. The J gene is TRBJ1-1, the V gene TRBV5-1; D is possibly TRBD1 (6 bases). V lost 0 bases and J 2 bases, leaving 11 bases between the germline ends. The CDR3 is made up of 15 amino acids. CDR1 and CDR2 (germline): SGHRS, YFSETQ. The CDR3 DNA sequence: TGCGCCAGCAGCTTGGGCGTGACAGGCAACACTGAAGCTTTCTTT. It encodes CASSLGVTGNTEAFF. Together with reference TRBV5-1 and TRBJ1-1, the CDR3 gives the full variable domain: KAGVTQTPRYLIKTRGQQVTLSCSPISGHRSVSWYQQTPGQGLQFLFEYFSETQRNKGNFPGRFSGRQFSNSRSEMNVSTLELGDSALYLCASSLGVTGNTEAFFGQGTRLTVV.

The chain couples TRBV29-1 to TRBJ1-5; D is ambiguous. There are 13 residues in the CDR3. V lost 6 bases and J 0 bases, leaving 9 bases between the germline ends. Germline V gene sequence: CDR1 SQVTM, CDR2 ANQGSEA. CDR3 bases: TGCAGCGTCGGAGACGGTAGCAATCAGCCCCAGCATTTT. Its translation is CSVGDGSNQPQHF.

This clonotype has only a few counts. The chain is built from TRBV10-3 and TRBJ1-1; the D gene is possibly TRBD1 (5 bases). CDR1 is ENHRY, CDR2 SYGVKD, per germline. CDR3 length equals 15 residues. Trimming pared 2 bases from V and 1 base from J, leaving 11 bases between. This CDR3 is CAISEGWGRNTEAFF. The CDR3 DNA sequence: TGTGCCATCAGTGAGGGGTGGGGCAGGAACACTGAAGCTTTCTTT.

A few counts support this clonotype. The gene calls are TRBV12-3 or TRBV12-4 and TRBJ2-1, with unresolved D. The CDR3 runs 17 residues. V was shortened by 5 bases and J by 0 bases, with 17 bases between the two germline ends. The CDR3 sequence is CASSKIVSASSYNEQFF. The CDR3 region has the DNA TGTGCCAGCAGTAAAATAGTGAGCGCTAGCTCCTACAATGAGCAGTTCTTC.

The V and J genes are TRBV20-1 and TRBJ2-6, with D uncertain. Germline CDR1 is DFQATT and CDR2 is SNEGSKA (reference sequence). The CDR3 spans 14 residues. V gave up 2 bases and J gave up 4 bases, with 9 bases separating them. The CDR3 here is CSARSDPGANVLTF. The CDR3 nucleotides are TGCAGTGCTAGATCCGACCCCGGGGCCAACGTCCTGACTTTC.

This chain links TRBV20-1 with TRBJ2-7, with TRBD2 matching 15 bases. This CDR3 comprises 14 residues. In germline, CDR1 is DFQATT, CDR2 SNEGSKA (reference sequence). Trimming removed 1 base from V and 6 bases from J; junction bases left unmatched: 1. CDR3: CSARGTSGRGEQYF. For the CDR3, the DNA is TGCAGTGCTAGAGGGACTAGCGGGAGGGGCGAGCAGTACTTC.

This clonotype was picked up many times. The chain couples TRBV5-1 to TRBJ1-2, with D maybe TRBD1 (6 bases). This CDR3 spans 13 amino acids. Germline V lookup: CDR1 SGHRS, CDR2 YFSETQ. V was shortened by 4 bases and J by 8 bases, with 15 bases between the two germline ends. DNA for the CDR3: TGCGCCAGCAGCGTGGGGACAAGCAGAGGCTACACCTTC. Protein sequence: CASSVGTSRGYTF.

The genes are TRBV11-2 and TRBJ2-5; 9 bases match TRBD1. V was clipped by 4 bases and J by 7 bases; unmatched bases: 1. The CDR3 extends over 12 amino acids. CDR1 and CDR2 from the germline V gene are SGHAT and FQNNGV. CDR3 nucleotide sequence: TGTGCCAGCAGCTCGGACAGGGGGACCCAGTACTTC. Its protein product is CASSSDRGTQYF.

The chain carries TRBV2 and TRBJ2-2, with D unclear. Germline CDR1 reads SNHLY; CDR2 reads FYNNEI. V was pared by 4 bases and J by 6 bases, with 3 bases between. CDR3 length: 11 amino acids. CDR3 loop: CASSVAGELFF. DNA for the CDR3: TGTGCCAGCAGTGTCGCCGGGGAGCTGTTTTTT.

This clonotype was seen a handful of times. The rearrangement joins TRBV5-6 to TRBJ1-4; D call uncertain. CDR3 size: 12 residues. Germline V lookup: CDR1 SGHDT, CDR2 YYEEEE. Trimming took off 4 bases at V and 8 bases at J, with 9 bases between the two ends. CDR3: CASSKIQEKLFF. In DNA, the CDR3 is TGTGCCAGCAGCAAAATCCAGGAAAAACTGTTTTTT.